One TCR beta chain is described in this entry. Its antigen remains unidentified. The data were taken from a study of cytomegalovirus exposure and HLA in healthy donors. Study results and limitations: The authors later linked a missense DCLRE1C variant to TCR beta V- and J-gene trimming.

The PCR used 60 Vbeta and 13 Jbeta primers. Original processing methods: Later analysis identified roughly 84 million unique TCR beta chains, about 11 million shared. Here immunoSEQ multiplex PCR was the method, and the copy in TCRdb shows in-frame clones only, minus some. From that table come the V and J calls and clone size; the DNA was used to work out D and trimming. The repertoire consists of about 110,000 clones, with around 80% occurring once and the leading ten covering approximately 3%. The V end lost 6 bases, the J end lost 3 bases, and 11 bases lay between the germline ends. This CDR3 is 13 amino acids long. The germline gives CDR1 SEHNR, CDR2 FQNEAQ (reference sequence).

The clonotype was recovered from a woman in her forties in good health and CMV-seronegative. The chain uses TRBV7-9 and TRBJ1-1, with D maybe TRBD1 (5 bases). Sample: PBMCs. The CDR3 region has the DNA TGTGCCAGCAGGGTCGACAGCGACACTGAAGCTTTCTTT. This codes for CASRVDSDTEAFF. The full variable domain, with the rest looked up from reference TRBV7-9 and TRBJ1-1, is DTGVSQNPRHKITKRGQNVTFRCDPISEHNRLYWYRQTLGQGPEFLTYFQNEAQLEKSRLLSDRFSAERPKGSFSTLEIQRTEQGDSAMYLCASRVDSDTEAFFGQGTRLTVV.